The 15 T cell receptor beta chains below were found in one sample sequenced in a study of blood T cell repertoires in COVID-19. Only in-frame clones appear in the TCRdb table, and some are missing; sequencing was by immunoSEQ multiplex PCR. The profile covers a few hundred thousand clones, with roughly 84% appearing a single time and 4% to 4.5% taken by the ten largest. Sequenced sample: peripheral blood. The receptors were sampled from a man in his 60s with acute or convalescent COVID-19.

The chain carries TRBV7-9 and TRBJ2-5; D unclear. There are 11 residues in the CDR3. Germline V gives CDR1 SEHNR, CDR2 FQNEAQ (reference sequence). Trimming shortened V by 2 bases and J by 4 bases, and 2 bases separated the two germline ends. DNA for the CDR3: TGTGCCAGCAGCTTACTAGAGACCCAGTACTTC. Its protein product is CASSLLETQYF.

The chain couples TRBV12-3 or TRBV12-4 to TRBJ1-1, with 7 bases matching TRBD1. The CDR3 spans 12 residues. V shed 3 bases, J shed 9 bases, and the junction held 4 bases outside the gene matches. CDR3 in DNA: TGTGCCAGCAGTTTGTGGGACAGACAAGCTTTCTTT. It yields the protein CASSLWDRQAFF.

The chain links TRBV6-6 to TRBJ2-5; D may be TRBD1 (5 bases). Germline CDR1 MNHNY, CDR2 SVGAGI (reference sequence). CDR3 length: 12 residues. The ends were cut back, 6 bases at V and 0 bases at J, with 5 bases in the middle. In DNA, the CDR3 is TGTGCCAGCAGGGACAACCAAGAGACCCAGTACTTC. This sequence encodes CASRDNQETQYF.

This clone was seen once. The chain uses TRBV9 and TRBJ1-5; 9 bases align to TRBD1. Per germline, CDR1 SGDLS and CDR2 YYNGEE. CDR3 length: 15 amino acids. With 2 bases clipped from V and 6 bases from J, the junction kept 6 bases outside the gene matches. CDR3 nucleotide sequence: TGTGCCAGCAGCGTTGGGGACAGGGTAAGTCAGCCCCAGCATTTT. This encodes CASSVGDRVSQPQHF.

Here the CDR3 reads CASSPRTSGTDTQYF. The CDR3 coding sequence is TGCGCCAGCAGCCCGAGGACTAGCGGGACAGATACGCAGTATTTT. V is TRBV5-1 and J is TRBJ2-3; the match to TRBD2 covers 11 bases. The germline V gene has CDR1 SGHRS and CDR2 YFSETQ. J gave up 3 bases and V 4 bases, and 4 bases lay outside the gene matches. The CDR3 consists of 15 residues.

The CDR3 is CASNPPGLEIGELFF. The CDR3 nucleotides are TGTGCCAGCAATCCTCCGGGACTAGAAATCGGGGAGCTGTTTTTT. The chain carries TRBV6-6 and TRBJ2-2; 8 nucleotides align to TRBD2. CDR1 is MNHNY and CDR2 is SVGAGI in the germline V gene (reference sequence). The junction had 11 bases not matched to a gene; V was cut back by 7 bases and J by 7 bases. The CDR3 is 15 residues long.

Concerning this clone: Other DNA sequences from this sample encode an identical CDR3 as well. The chain couples TRBV10-2 to TRBJ1-6, with no clear D. CDR1 and CDR2 from the germline V gene are WSHSY and SAAADI. V was clipped by 0 bases and J by 6 bases, with 3 bases between them. CDR3 length: 13 amino acids. The CDR3 DNA reads TGCGCCAGCAGTGAGTCCCTTAATTCACCCCTCCACTTT. Translation gives CASSESLNSPLHF.

V usage is TRBV11-2 and J usage is TRBJ2-6; D perhaps matches TRBD1 (6 bases). The CDR3 spans 16 residues. CDR1 and CDR2 from the germline V gene are SGHAT and FQNNGV. Trimming pared 4 bases from V and 1 base from J, leaving 11 bases between. CDR3 coding DNA: TGTGCCAGCAGCTCGGTGCAGGGGTCTGGGGCCAACGTCCTGACTTTC. This encodes CASSSVQGSGANVLTF.

The J gene is TRBJ2-3, the V gene TRBV7-9, with 9 bases aligning to TRBD2. The germline V gene has CDR1 SEHNR and CDR2 FQNEAQ (reference sequence). The ends lost 5 bases at V and 2 bases at J; junction bases unmatched: 11. The CDR3 spans 17 residues. The CDR3 coding sequence is TGTGCCAGCAGCCCCGGGGCTAGCGGGACCTACACAGATACGCAGTATTTT. Protein sequence: CASSPGASGTYTDTQYF.

On this clone: One end of the junction fails to match germline, which may point to a read error. The chain combines TRBV12-3 or TRBV12-4 with TRBJ1-2, with D perhaps TRBD1 (6 bases). The CDR3 runs 11 residues. CDR3 nucleotides: TGTGCCAGCAGTATGGACAGTCGGGGCATCTTC. Translation: CASSMDSRGIF.

Of note for this clone: The DNA is left out, because the CDR3 cannot be placed on it with certainty; the CDR3 is given as TCRdb lists it. CDR3 region: CASSQVGMGTSVFF. The rearrangement uses TRBV4-2 and TRBJ2-7; the D call TRBD2 from the table was never checked on the DNA. CDR1 is LGHNA, CDR2 YNFKEQ, per germline. Counting both end residues, the CDR3 totals 14 amino acids.

Points on this clone: Germline is not matched at one junction end, which may reflect a read error. This chain connects TRBV19 to TRBJ2-5; the D is unclear. Per germline, CDR1 LNHDA and CDR2 SQIVND (reference sequence). The CDR3 extends over 11 amino acids. The DNA for the CDR3 is TGTGCCAGTAGTATAGGACACCAGGCTAACTTC. Translation gives CASSIGHQANF.

This clone showed up just a few times. This chain links TRBV9 with TRBJ2-5; D uncertain. V was clipped by 4 bases and J by 5 bases, with 18 bases between them. The CDR3 covers 15 residues. Germline CDR1 is SGDLS and CDR2 is YYNGEE. CDR3 sequence reads: CASSQSLTGLETQYF. Written as DNA, the CDR3 is TGTGCCAGCAGCCAATCCCTGACTGGGTTGGAGACCCAGTACTTC.

This clone has a single count. The V and J genes are TRBV9 and TRBJ2-5, with a tentative D call TRBD2 (5 bases). Trimming cost V 0 bases and J 4 bases, with 16 bases left between them. The CDR3 contains 16 residues. In germline, CDR1 is SGDLS, CDR2 YYNGEE. The CDR3 nucleotides read TGTGCCAGCAGCGTAGATCGAGGGTTGGGGAGAGAGACCCAGTACTTC. Its protein product is CASSVDRGLGRETQYF. The whole variable domain, filled in from reference TRBV9 and TRBJ2-5, reads DSGVTQTPKHLITATGQRVTLRCSPRSGDLSVYWYQQSLDQGLQFLIQYYNGEERAKGNILERFSAQQFPDLHSELNLSSLELGDSALYFCASSVDRGLGRETQYFGPGTRLLVL.

This clone was counted once. The rearrangement uses TRBV27 and TRBJ2-7; weak D call: TRBD1 (5 bases). Germline assignment: CDR1 MNHEY and CDR2 SMNVEV (reference sequence). Trimming took off 5 bases at V and 5 bases at J, with 19 bases between the two ends. The CDR3 sequence is 15 residues long. The CDR3 loop reads CASSPLGQGNHEQYF. CDR3 DNA sequence: TGTGCCAGCAGTCCCCTCGGGCAGGGAAACCACGAGCAGTACTTC.